The 16 T cell receptor beta chains below all came from one sample that was sequenced in a study of tumor-infiltrating lymphocytes in primary liver carcinoma. TCR beta cDNA was prepared out of roughly 490 ng total RNA by means of a constant-region primer. Three rounds of nested multiplex PCR with slightly modified ARM-PCR produced TCR beta libraries. Amplification in the first two PCR rounds was performed using TRBV1-TRBV30 forward primers and a C-beta reverse primer for about 10 cycles each. One entry per CDR3 protein, called by TCRdb with MiXCR from the multiplex PCR reads. Of 100,000 or so distinct CDR3 sequences detected, roughly 69% appear once; the ten largest clones hold around 9.5%. Investigators took RNA and DNA out together from roughly 21-30 mg of unsorted bulk tissue. Material for sequencing was liver tumor tissue from sampling region 5. The subset denotes: tumor region T5, tumor centre. These receptors all stem from a woman aged 60-75 years with primary liver carcinoma and hepatitis B virus infection.

Concerning this clonotype itself: A much larger clone sits a single nucleotide away, making a read error possible. V gene TRBV6-5 combines with J gene TRBJ1-1; D perhaps matches TRBD1 (6 bases). This CDR3 has 14 amino acids. CDR1 is MNHEY, CDR2 SVGAGI, per germline. CDR3 coding DNA: TGTGCCAGCGGTTACTCGGGCAGGGGTACTGAAGCTTTCTTT. Protein product: CASGYSGRGTEAFF.

In the case of this clonotype: An end of the junction does not agree with germline; a read error may underlie this. The chain recombines TRBV11-3 with TRBJ1-1, with a weak D call TRBD1 (6 bases). CDR1 is SGHNT and CDR2 is YENEEA in the germline V gene. This CDR3 spans 15 amino acids. The CDR3: CAGSAAGTRNTEAFF. CDR3 coding DNA: TGTGCCGGCAGCGCAGCAGGGACAAGGAACACTGAAGCTTTCTTT.

Comments on this clonotype: This may come from a read error, since a much larger clone is one base off. J is TRBJ1-2 and V is TRBV24-1; D might be TRBD1 (6 bases). Germline V CDR1 and CDR2: KGHDR, SFDVKD. There are 14 residues in the CDR3. CDR3 sequence (DNA): TGTGCCACCAGTGAATCCGACAGGTACTATGACTACACCTTC. It is translated as CATSESDRYYDYTF.

Turning to this clonotype: A read error may produce the germline difference seen at one junction end. The gene calls are TRBV11-2 and TRBJ2-1; 11 bases match TRBD2. The V gene's germline CDR1 is SGHAT and CDR2 FQNNGV. The CDR3 is 15 amino acids. CDR3 in amino acids: CTSSLGTSGYNDQFF. As DNA, the CDR3 is TGTACCAGCAGCTTAGGGACTAGCGGCTACAATGACCAGTTCTTC.

The table lists this clonotype with a count of one. A read error is possible here, since a much larger clone lies one base away. This sequence joins TRBV13 and TRBJ2-7; maybe TRBD2 (5 bases). The germline gives CDR1 PRHDT, CDR2 FYEKMQ (reference sequence). The length of the CDR3 is 16 residues. CDR3 bases: TGTGTCAGCAGCCTTTTCGGCGGAGGTCATTTTCACGAGCAGTACTTC. It is translated as CVSSLFGGGHFHEQYF. The full variable domain, completed using reference TRBV13 and TRBJ2-7, is AAGVIQSPRHLIKEKRETATLKCYPIPRHDTVYWYQQGPGQDPQFLISFYEKMQSDKGSIPDRFSAQQFSDYHSELNMSSLELGDSALYFCVSSLFGGGHFHEQYFGPGTRLTVT.

This clonotype was recorded at least ten times. The chain links TRBV20-1 to TRBJ2-2, with D perhaps assigned TRBD1 or TRBD2 (5 bases each). Germline CDR1 is DFQATT and CDR2 is SNEGSKA (reference sequence). This CDR3 is built from 13 residues. V lost 1 base, J lost 9 bases, and 12 bases lay in between. The CDR3 loop reads CSARGQGEWELFF. Written as DNA, the CDR3 is TGCAGTGCTAGAGGGCAGGGAGAATGGGAGCTGTTTTTT.

Comment on this clonotype: One end of the junction varies from germline; a read error may be responsible. The V call is TRBV12-3 or TRBV12-4, the J call TRBJ1-3; the D is unclear. This CDR3 spans 14 amino acids. The CDR3 is CASNLRGPRNTIYF. In nucleotides, the CDR3 is TGTGCCAGCAATTTACGAGGTCCTCGAAACACCATATATTTT.

Of note for this clonotype: A read error may produce the germline difference seen at one junction end. The chain employs TRBV5-6 and TRBJ2-2, with D perhaps matching TRBD1 or TRBD2 (5 bases each). Looked up from germline, CDR1 is SGHDT and CDR2 is YYEEEE. This CDR3 is built from 14 residues. The CDR3 sequence: CASSPDKYTGELVF. In nucleotides, the CDR3 is TGTGCCAGCAGCCCGGACAAATACACCGGGGAGCTGGTTTTT.

This clonotype was recorded at least ten times. The V gene is TRBV6-6, the J gene TRBJ1-3; 9 positions match TRBD1. In germline, CDR1 is MNHNY, CDR2 SVGAGI (reference sequence). The CDR3 spans 16 residues. J was trimmed by 0 bases and V by 5 bases; bases with no gene match: 5. The CDR3 sequence: CASSRDRVSSGNTIYF. The CDR3 DNA sequence: TGTGCCAGCAGTAGGGACAGGGTCTCCTCTGGAAACACCATATATTTT.

Regarding this clonotype: Being one base from a much bigger clone, this may be a read error. The DNA of the CDR3 is TGTGCCACCAGCCCGACCGGGACAGGGGATTATCAGCCCCAGCATTTT. Translation: CATSPTGTGDYQPQHF. This sequence joins TRBV7-8 and TRBJ1-5; 10 bases map to TRBD1. The CDR3 length is 16 residues. Germline-derived CDR1 and CDR2 are SGHVS and FQNEAQ.

To note about this clonotype: A junction boundary mismatches the germline segment, possibly from a read error. The J gene is TRBJ1-1, the V gene TRBV11-3, with 7 bases fitting TRBD1. CDR3 size: 14 residues. Germline-derived CDR1 and CDR2 are SGHNT and YENEEA. This CDR3 reads CASSFGTVSTEAFF. CDR3 in DNA: TGTGCCAGCAGCTTTGGGACAGTGAGCACTGAAGCCTTCTTT.

This clonotype occurred once. In this CDR3 the conserved last residue, phenylalanine or tryptophan, is missing, so a read error is likely. V gene TRBV12-5 combines with J gene TRBJ2-5; tentatively, D is TRBD1 (6 bases). Trimming removed 1 base at V and 2 bases at J, with 17 bases between. Germline CDR1 reads LGHNT; CDR2 reads FRNRAP. This CDR3 has 17 amino acids. The CDR3 loop reads CASGLETGKVGQETQYL. Here the CDR3 DNA reads TGTGCTAGTGGTTTGGAAACAGGGAAGGTGGGACAAGAGACCCAGTACCTC.

Remarks on this clonotype: A much larger clone differs by one base, so this may be a read error. The chain links TRBV12-3 or TRBV12-4 to TRBJ1-1; possible D gene TRBD1, 5 bases. The CDR3 consists of 15 residues. As DNA, the CDR3 is TGTACCAGCAGTGCACCCGGGGGGGGTCTCACTGAAGCTTTCTTT. Translating gives CTSSAPGGGLTEAFF.

As regards this clonotype: Since a much larger clone is just one base distant, this may be a read error. This rearrangement joins TRBV24-1 to TRBJ2-2; 8 nucleotides line up with TRBD1. The trim removed 3 bases at V and 5 bases at J, leaving 7 bases unmatched. From germline, CDR1 is KGHDR and CDR2 SFDVKD. CDR3 length: 16 amino acids. The CDR3 DNA sequence: TGTGCCACCAGTGATAGTGGACAGGGAAGAACCGGGGAGCTGTTTTTT. Its protein is CATSDSGQGRTGELFF.

For this clonotype: Given a much more abundant clone one base away, this may be a read error. Likely a read error: the CDR3 ends without its conserved phenylalanine or tryptophan. This chain joins TRBV5-6 and TRBJ1-1; 11 nucleotides match TRBD1. Germline CDR1 and CDR2: SGHDT and YYEEEE. Losses at the gene ends were 2 bases for V and 10 bases for J; bases not matched to a gene: 10. The CDR3 is 15 residues long. The CDR3 DNA is TGTGCCAGCAGCTTTGTTCGGGACAGGGGGTTCGGAGCTTTCCTT. This sequence encodes CASSFVRDRGFGAFL.

A remark on this clonotype: Here the CDR3 omits its conserved ending phenylalanine or tryptophan, so a read error is the likely source. The chain employs TRBV30 and TRBJ1-4; D is possibly TRBD1 (6 bases). CDR1 and CDR2 (germline): GTSNPN, SVGIG (reference sequence). The V end lost 4 bases, the J end lost 2 bases, and 14 bases lay between the germline ends. The CDR3 extends over 15 amino acids. The CDR3 region has the DNA TGTGCCTGGATAAACCGGGACAAGACTAATGAAAAACTGTTTTCT. This sequence encodes CAWINRDKTNEKLFS.